The 5 T cell receptor delta chains below all came from one sample that was sequenced in a study of γδ T cells in repeated Plasmodium falciparum infection. TCRdb re-called the multiplex PCR reads with CATT. The sample comprises about 48,000 delta-chain clones, about 1.6% of which are singletons, and around 8.6% rests with the top ten. Flow sorting of PBMC yielded separate Vgamma9/Vdelta2+ and Vdelta2-negative gammadelta T cell populations for bulk repertoire analysis. Sequencing was done on a sample of gamma-delta T cells from blood. The receptors shown here come from a pool of human donors (malaria-infected and uninfected, not separated).

This clone was detected many times. The same CDR3 can be traced to other DNA sequences in this sample. This chain joins TRDV1 and TRDJ3, with 11 bases that match TRDD3. This CDR3 has 24 amino acids. After removal of 4 bases from V and 0 bases from J, the junction contained 20 bases not matched to a gene. Germline values: CDR1 TSWWSYY, CDR2 QGS. CDR3 DNA: TGTGCTCTTGGGGCCCCTGCTTCCACCTGGGGGATACCACCAAGCTCCTGGGACACCCGACAGATGTTTTTC. This encodes CALGAPASTWGIPPSSWDTRQMFF.

Only a few counts were recorded for this clone. V usage is TRDV1 and J usage is TRDJ1; 11 nucleotides match TRDD3. The J gene comes from matching the DNA to germline here; TCRdb lacks it. V gave up 2 bases and J gave up 2 bases; unmatched junction bases: 22. Germline CDR1 and CDR2: TSWWSYY and QGS. The CDR3 sequence is 22 residues long. CDR3 sequence: CALGELPTWGIRVVGFTDKLIF. The CDR3 nucleotides read TGTGCTCTTGGGGAATTGCCTACTTGGGGGATACGCGTGGTGGGTTTTACCGATAAACTCATCTTT.

This clone was observed many times. The chain employs TRDV1 and TRDJ1; 8 positions match TRDD3. Germline V gives CDR1 TSWWSYY, CDR2 QGS. With 0 bases clipped from V and 2 bases from J, the junction kept 35 bases outside the gene matches. This CDR3 has 26 residues. The CDR3 sequence: CALGELLGLSTTGVLGVTYLTDKLIF. The CDR3 region has the DNA TGTGCTCTTGGGGAACTTCTTGGCCTTTCTACAACGGGGGTACTGGGGGTCACCTACCTGACCGATAAACTCATCTTT.

At least ten counts were recorded for this clone. At residue 12, TCRdb's protein is not the same as the translated DNA, so the protein here was read from the DNA. The chain is built from TRDV1 and TRDJ1, with 7 bases lining up with TRDD2. The germline CDR1 and CDR2 sequences are TSWWSYY and QGS. CDR3 length equals 22 residues. For the CDR3, the DNA is TGTGCTCTTGGGGAATCCTCTTCCTATCGGTCGCCTATGGGTCCCCCTACCGATAAACTCACCTTT. Translation gives CALGESSSYRSPMGPPTDKLTF.

This clone was detected ten times or more. The chain joins TRDV2 to TRDJ1; TRDD3 matches at 10 bases. The J segment lost 0 bases and the V segment lost 1 base, leaving 19 bases of the junction unmatched. This CDR3 has 21 amino acids. CDR1 and CDR2 from the germline V gene are GEAIGNYY and EKD. CDR3 nucleotides: TGTGCCTGTGACACACTCCTAACTCGTACTCTGGGGGATAAGTACACCGATAAACTCATCTTT. It specifies CACDTLLTRTLGDKYTDKLIF.